The 30 T cell receptor beta chains in this list originate from one sample, sequenced in a study of blood T cell repertoires in COVID-19. The repertoire was sequenced with immunoSEQ multiplex PCR; TCRdb's copy has only in-frame clones and lacks some. The sample lists just over 350,000 clones, roughly 84% occurring once. Sequencing was carried out using PBMCs or T cells enriched from blood (not recorded which). The receptor set was obtained from a woman in her twenties or thirties who had recovered from COVID-19.

The V and J genes are TRBV6-2 or TRBV6-3 and TRBJ2-7; 8 bases match TRBD2. V shed 4 bases and J 3 bases; nucleotides not matched to a gene: 11. This CDR3 has 16 amino acids. Germline CDR1 and CDR2: MNHEY and SVGEGT. CDR3 residues: CASSSRTSKVSYEQYF. The CDR3 coding sequence is TGTGCCAGCAGTTCGCGGACTAGCAAGGTTAGCTACGAGCAGTACTTC.

This clone was observed a single time. The chain combines TRBV2 with TRBJ2-1; D ambiguous. Trimming took 4 bases from V and 6 from J, leaving 10 bases between them. The CDR3 has 13 amino acids. Germline CDR1 SNHLY, CDR2 FYNNEI. The CDR3 nucleotides read TGTGCCAGCAGTGCTGATGGGCCCAATGAGCAGTTCTTC. Amino acid sequence: CASSADGPNEQFF.

The chain couples TRBV5-1 to TRBJ2-3, with 10 bases lining up with TRBD2. The V segment lost 5 bases and the J segment 2 bases; nucleotides outside the gene matches: 5. The CDR3 loop spans 15 amino acids. The V gene's germline CDR1 is SGHRS and CDR2 YFSETQ. CDR3 region: CASRVSGGPTDTQYF. The DNA for the CDR3 is TGCGCCAGCAGAGTTAGCGGGGGGCCCACAGATACGCAGTATTTT.

There are a few counts of this clone. In nucleotides, the CDR3 is TGTGCCAGCAGTCGTCAGGGGGCCCATACCGGGGAGCTGTTTTTT. Translation gives CASSRQGAHTGELFF. V gene TRBV27 combines with J gene TRBJ2-2; 8 bases are shared with TRBD1. V shed 5 bases, J shed 5 bases, and the junction held 7 bases outside the gene matches. Per germline, CDR1 MNHEY and CDR2 SMNVEV (reference sequence). The CDR3 loop spans 15 amino acids.

This clone appeared once. The J gene is TRBJ2-3, the V gene TRBV5-1, with 7 bases identical to TRBD1. CDR3 length: 16 amino acids. V gave up 4 bases and J gave up 1 base; unmatched junction bases: 9. Germline V gene data show CDR1 as SGHRS and CDR2 as YFSETQ. DNA of the CDR3: TGCGCCAGCAGCGCAAGACAGGGTGGGGGCACAGATACGCAGTATTTT. The encoded protein is CASSARQGGGTDTQYF.

This chain joins TRBV11-3 and TRBJ2-1; 12 bases align to TRBD2. This CDR3 region has 17 residues. Germline CDR1 is SGHNT and CDR2 is YENEEA. Trimming took 5 bases from V and 8 from J; bases not matched to a gene: 13. CDR3 amino acids: CASSQTSTSGSMDEQFF. CDR3 coding DNA: TGTGCCAGCAGCCAAACTTCGACTAGCGGGAGCATGGATGAGCAGTTCTTC. The full variable domain, its missing parts supplied by reference TRBV11-3 and TRBJ2-1, is EAGVVQSPRYKIIEKKQPVAFWCNPISGHNTLYWYLQNLGQGPELLIRYENEEAVDDSQLPKDRFSAERLKGVDSTLKIQPAELGDSAVYLCASSQTSTSGSMDEQFFGPGTRLTVL.

This chain uses TRBV5-1 with TRBJ2-1; a weak D match, TRBD1 (6 bases). Looked up from germline, CDR1 is SGHRS and CDR2 is YFSETQ. Trimming pared 0 bases from V and 2 bases from J, leaving 9 bases between. This CDR3 comprises 15 residues. The CDR3 is CASSLEGVPYNEQFF. The CDR3 coding sequence is TGCGCCAGCAGCTTGGAGGGGGTCCCCTACAATGAGCAGTTCTTC.

The chain combines TRBV3-1 (or the pseudogene TRBV3-2) with TRBJ1-2; 8 bases fit TRBD1. This CDR3 contains 15 residues. After removal of 3 bases from V and 4 bases from J, the junction contained 7 bases not matched to a gene. The V gene's germline CDR1 is LGHDT and CDR2 YNNKEL (reference sequence). The CDR3 DNA sequence: TGTGCCAGCAGCCAGGCCGGGACAGGTGCCTATGGCTACACCTTC. Translation gives CASSQAGTGAYGYTF.

This CDR3 is CASSSRPGQSSYEQYF. The DNA of the CDR3 is TGTGCCAGCAGCTCAAGGCCGGGACAGAGTTCCTACGAGCAGTACTTC. The chain couples TRBV5-5 to TRBJ2-7; 7 bases fit TRBD1. Unmatched junction bases numbered 10, after V lost 3 bases and J lost 1 base. Germline values: CDR1 SGHKS, CDR2 YYEKEE (reference sequence). The CDR3 is 16 residues long.

The chain joins TRBV5-5 to TRBJ2-7; TRBD1 might be the D (6 bases). V shed 4 bases and J shed 2 bases, with 19 bases lying between them. Germline CDR1 reads SGHKS; CDR2 reads YYEKEE (reference sequence). The CDR3 extends over 16 amino acids. The CDR3 DNA follows: TGTGCCAGCAGCACTACTACAGGGTCTTCCGCCTACGAGCAGTACTTC. Amino acids: CASSTTTGSSAYEQYF.

With regard to this clone: Other nucleotide sequences in the sample specify the same CDR3. The rearrangement links TRBV5-4 to TRBJ1-3; the match to TRBD1 covers 8 bases. The V and J ends lost 4 bases and 2 bases, in that order; junction bases with no gene match: 2. This CDR3 spans 14 amino acids. Germline-derived CDR1 and CDR2 are SGHNT and YYREEE (reference sequence). The DNA for the CDR3 is TGTGCCAGCAGCCCGGACAGGGCTGGAAACACCATATATTTT. This codes for CASSPDRAGNTIYF.

V usage is TRBV10-3 and J usage is TRBJ1-5; D not certain. The V end was cut by 1 base, the J end by 6 bases, with 7 bases between. This CDR3 has 13 amino acids. Germline CDR1 is ENHRY and CDR2 is SYGVKD. The CDR3 reads CAISELEGQPQHF. In nucleotides, the CDR3 is TGTGCCATCAGTGAGTTAGAGGGTCAGCCCCAGCATTTT.

Comments on this clone: An end of the junction does not agree with germline; a read error may underlie this. The V call is TRBV10-3, the J call TRBJ2-7, with 12 bases matching TRBD2. Germline V gene data show CDR1 as ENHRY and CDR2 as SYGVKD. This CDR3 has 14 residues. The CDR3 sequence is CAISDRTSGGTSLF. The DNA of the CDR3 is TGTGCCATCAGTGATCGAACTAGCGGGGGGACTAGTTTGTTC.

This clone is a singleton in its sample. J is TRBJ1-1 and V is TRBV19, with D possibly matching TRBD1 (5 bases). Trimming removed 10 bases from V and 4 bases from J, with 22 bases in between. The CDR3 has 15 amino acids. Germline assignment: CDR1 LNHDA and CDR2 SQIVND (reference sequence). The CDR3 bases are TGTGCCATCCGGAGAGCCAGGGCGGAGGGCACTGAAGCTTTCTTT. This codes for CAIRRARAEGTEAFF.

The chain employs TRBV9 and TRBJ2-1; 10 nucleotides match TRBD2. This CDR3 contains 15 residues. V lost 4 bases and J lost 5; bases outside the gene matches: 6. Germline V gene lookup returns CDR1 SGDLS and CDR2 YYNGEE. The CDR3 sequence: CASSPRTSGDNEQFF. The CDR3 nucleotides read TGTGCCAGCAGCCCACGGACTAGCGGCGACAATGAGCAGTTCTTC.

The V call is TRBV11-3, the J call TRBJ1-2; the D is unclear. The CDR3 runs 15 residues. V was trimmed by 3 bases and J by 8 bases, leaving 19 bases between them. Per germline, CDR1 SGHNT and CDR2 YENEEA. CDR3 amino acids: CASSFLNPGLSGYTF. The DNA of the CDR3 is TGTGCCAGCAGCTTCCTCAACCCTGGACTTTCAGGCTACACCTTC.

The rearrangement links TRBV12-3 or TRBV12-4 to TRBJ2-1; no firm D call. Between the trimmed V and J ends, which lost 6 bases and 0 bases, there was a span of 6 bases. This CDR3 region has 13 residues. CDR3 amino acids: CASSASSYNEQFF. The DNA for the CDR3 is TGTGCCAGCAGCGCTAGCTCCTACAATGAGCAGTTCTTC.

CDR3 coding DNA: TGTGCCAGCAGCTTAGCCAGGAATGAGCAGTTCTTC. Its translation is CASSLARNEQFF. The gene calls are TRBV7-9 and TRBJ2-1; D gene ambiguous. The CDR3 is made up of 12 amino acids. V was trimmed by 0 bases and J by 7 bases, leaving 4 bases between them. Germline-derived CDR1 and CDR2 are SEHNR and FQNEAQ (reference sequence).

The J gene is TRBJ1-3, the V gene TRBV9; D remains unclear. The CDR3 runs to 14 residues. Trimming stripped 3 bases from V and 4 bases from J, with 11 bases between. Germline V CDR1 and CDR2: SGDLS, YYNGEE. CDR3 in DNA: TGTGCCAGCAGCGCCGGGAATTACGGAAACACCATATATTTT. Residues: CASSAGNYGNTIYF.

This chain links TRBV29-1 with TRBJ1-5; weak D call: TRBD1 (5 bases). With 4 bases removed from V and 3 bases from J, the gap between germline ends came to 10 bases. The CDR3 loop spans 13 amino acids. Germline V gives CDR1 SQVTM, CDR2 ANQGSEA. DNA of the CDR3: TGCAGCGTTGCCAGGGCGGACAATCAGCCCCAGCATTTT. Translating gives CSVARADNQPQHF. Supplemented by reference TRBV29-1 and TRBJ1-5, the full variable domain reads SAVISQKPSRDICQRGTSLTIQCQVDSQVTMMFWYRQQPGQSLTLIATANQGSEATYESGFVIDKFPISRPNLTFSTLTVSNMSPEDSSIYLCSVARADNQPQHFGDGTRLSIL.

CDR3 coding DNA: TGTGCCAGCAGCACCGGACAGGGGTTCACAGATACGCAGTATTTT. Protein: CASSTGQGFTDTQYF. J is TRBJ2-3 and V is TRBV7-2; TRBD1 aligns across 9 bases. Germline assignment: CDR1 SGHTA and CDR2 FQGNSA. With V trimmed by 5 bases and J by 2 bases, 5 bases remained unmatched. The length of the CDR3 is 15 residues.

The rearrangement joins TRBV10-2 to TRBJ1-1, with TRBD1 matching 10 bases. Germline CDR1 and CDR2: WSHSY and SAAADI. The V gene end was trimmed by 4 bases and the J gene end by 10 bases; junction bases not matched to a gene: 6. The CDR3 runs 13 residues. CDR3 sequence: CASSGDRGRTAFF. The CDR3 DNA reads TGCGCCAGCAGTGGAGACAGGGGGCGAACAGCTTTCTTT.

The chain employs TRBV28 and TRBJ1-1; no definite D call. The CDR3 covers 13 residues. Trimming stripped 7 bases from V and 0 bases from J, with 9 bases between. Germline CDR1 is MDHEN and CDR2 is SYDVKM. The CDR3 DNA follows: TGTGCCAGCACCAGAGAGGTGAACACTGAAGCTTTCTTT. Amino acid sequence: CASTREVNTEAFF.

This rearrangement joins TRBV6-6 to TRBJ2-7; TRBD2 agrees at 8 bases. This CDR3 is 13 amino acids long. The V gene's germline CDR1 is MNHNY and CDR2 SVGAGI (reference sequence). The trim removed 7 bases at V and 5 bases at J, leaving 7 bases unmatched. The CDR3 DNA reads as TGTGCCAGCACCGCGGGGGGAACGGACGAGCAGTACTTC. It specifies CASTAGGTDEQYF.

This rearrangement joins TRBV7-2 to TRBJ1-3; 7 nucleotides line up with TRBD1. CDR1 and CDR2 from the germline V gene are SGHTA and FQGNSA. The CDR3 loop spans 15 amino acids. V was pared by 5 bases and J by 2 bases, with 6 bases of the junction left unmatched. The CDR3 bases are TGTGCCAGCAGCGTTTCGACAGGGACTGGAAACACCATATATTTT. Its translation: CASSVSTGTGNTIYF.

There are a few counts of this clone. For the CDR3, the DNA is TGTGCCAGCAGTCTGTCGGGACTAGGAGCCGGGGAGCTGTTTTTT. Its protein is CASSLSGLGAGELFF. The chain links TRBV27 to TRBJ2-2, with 8 positions matching TRBD2. Trimming at V came to 5 bases and at J to 6 bases, leaving 8 bases not matched to a gene. Germline values: CDR1 MNHEY, CDR2 SMNVEV (reference sequence). The CDR3 contains 15 residues.

This clone was recorded once. The chain joins TRBV4-2 to TRBJ1-3; D remains ambiguous. Germline V gene lookup returns CDR1 LGHNA and CDR2 YNFKEQ. V gave up 4 bases and J gave up 1 base, with 23 bases separating them. The CDR3 length is 19 residues. The CDR3 region has the DNA TGTGCCAGCAGCCCTCCGGGAACCATTGTGGCCCGTTCTGGAAACACCATATATTTT. Translation: CASSPPGTIVARSGNTIYF.

The chain joins TRBV5-1 to TRBJ2-7, with D maybe TRBD1 (5 bases). Trimming took 0 bases from V and 9 from J, leaving 16 bases between them. CDR1 is SGHRS and CDR2 is YFSETQ in the germline V gene. The CDR3 runs to 14 residues. Here the CDR3 reads CASSLAGRGSRQYF. The CDR3 DNA is TGCGCCAGCAGCTTGGCCGGTAGGGGATCTCGGCAGTACTTC.

The chain is built from TRBV5-4 and TRBJ1-1; D gene uncertain. The CDR3 loop spans 12 amino acids. In germline, CDR1 is SGHNT, CDR2 YYREEE (reference sequence). V lost 1 base to trimming and J lost 7 bases, with 8 bases between them. CDR3 protein: CASSLLESEAFF. The CDR3 nucleotides are TGTGCCAGCAGCTTGTTGGAGAGTGAAGCTTTCTTT.

The rearrangement uses TRBV5-4 and TRBJ2-7; D may be TRBD2 (6 bases). Trimming removed 1 base from V and 2 bases from J, with 10 bases in between. The CDR3 has 14 amino acids. Germline lookup yields CDR1 SGHNT and CDR2 YYREEE (reference sequence). The CDR3 DNA sequence: TGTGCCAGCAGCTTGTCGGGGGATACCTACGAGCAGTACTTC. It encodes CASSLSGDTYEQYF. The full variable domain, completed using reference TRBV5-4 and TRBJ2-7, is ETGVTQSPTHLIKTRGQQVTLRCSSQSGHNTVSWYQQALGQGPQFIFQYYREEENGRGNFPPRFSGLQFPNYSSELNVNALELDDSALYLCASSLSGDTYEQYFGPGTRLTVT.